Sequencing of this T cell receptor beta chain was carried out in a study of T cell responses to AZD1222 COVID-19 vaccine. Findings and limits, study-wide: Spike-specific TCRs gained breadth and depth after people received two AZD1222 doses. Per reports, nearly half of all spike-specific TCRs target regions that are unmutated in variants.

Assay: immunoSEQ multiplex PCR; the TCRdb copy retains only in-frame clones and omits some. The sample includes over 45,000 clones, approximately 90% seen only once; the top ten take about 5.7%. This CDR3 has 15 amino acids. Germline CDR1 is SGHRS and CDR2 is YFSETQ. Trimming removed 0 bases from V and 2 bases from J, with 9 bases in between. Turning to this clone: The antigen remains undetermined.

Second doses were pooled across both intervals (about 4 or about 12 weeks). The sequencing used peripheral blood, collected 28 days after the second AZD1222 dose. The sequence came from an adult who received the AZD1222 COVID-19 vaccine. The V gene is TRBV5-1, the J gene TRBJ1-5; TRBD1 might be the D (5 bases). CDR3 DNA sequence: TGCGCCAGCAGCTTGGCCGGGGGAGGCAATCAGCCCCAGCATTTT. Translated, it gives CASSLAGGGNQPQHF.